The 27 T cell receptor beta chains presented below share a single source sample, sequenced in a study of blood T cell repertoires in COVID-19. The method was immunoSEQ multiplex PCR; TCRdb's version includes in-frame clones alone and lacks a portion of them. The top ten clones hold around 3.1% of a sample with 130,000 to 150,000 clones, about four fifths of them seen once. Sequencing was performed on peripheral blood. These receptors originate from a woman of 80 years or more with acute or convalescent COVID-19.

This sequence joins TRBV7-3 and TRBJ2-2, with D unclear. CDR1 and CDR2 from the germline V gene are SGHTA and FQGTGA. Trimming shortened V by 5 bases and J by 1 base, and 11 bases separated the two germline ends. This CDR3 has 15 residues. In DNA, the CDR3 is TGTGCCAGCAGCCAATCCGCAGGGAACACCGGGGAGCTGTTTTTT. It encodes CASSQSAGNTGELFF.

The gene calls are TRBV6-5 and TRBJ2-5; maybe TRBD2 (5 bases). Germline V gene lookup returns CDR1 MNHEY and CDR2 SVGAGI. The CDR3 is made up of 13 amino acids. V was cut by 1 base and J by 5 bases, with 8 bases left in between. The CDR3 here is CASSYYGEETQYF. The CDR3 coding sequence is TGTGCCAGCAGTTACTACGGGGAGGAGACCCAGTACTTC.

The chain joins TRBV4-1 to TRBJ2-3, with D possibly matching TRBD2 (6 bases). The V end lost 2 bases, the J end lost 5 bases, and 17 bases lay between the germline ends. The CDR3 sequence is 16 residues long. From germline, CDR1 is MGHRA and CDR2 YSYEKL. CDR3 bases: TGCGCCAGCAGCCAACCCCCTCTCGGGGGAGTAGATACGCAGTATTTT. Residues: CASSQPPLGGVDTQYF.

This clone was seen a handful of times. This sequence joins TRBV3-1 (or the pseudogene TRBV3-2) and TRBJ1-2, with D possibly TRBD1 on 6 matching bases. Per the germline V gene, CDR1 is LGHDT and CDR2 is YNNKEL (reference sequence). There are 16 residues in the CDR3. V was cut by 1 base and J by 10 bases, with 22 bases left in between. CDR3 sequence: CASSQGSADRWGDYTF. The CDR3 region has the DNA TGTGCCAGCAGCCAAGGGTCTGCTGACAGGTGGGGTGACTACACCTTC.

V and J are TRBV6-1 and TRBJ1-5, with no clear D. Germline V gene data show CDR1 as MNHNS and CDR2 as SASEGT. Trimming pared 3 bases from V and 9 bases from J, leaving 15 bases between. The CDR3 length is 14 residues. DNA for the CDR3: TGTGCCAGCAGTGATTGGTCCCCGCCGGGGCCCCAGCATTTT. Translation: CASSDWSPPGPQHF.

This chain uses TRBV19 with TRBJ1-5; TRBD1 matches 12 bases. J lost 10 bases, V lost 6 bases, and 13 bases had no gene match. CDR1 and CDR2 (germline): LNHDA, SQIVND (reference sequence). This CDR3 contains 16 residues. Here the CDR3 reads CASSLISGTGGEPQHF. For the CDR3, the DNA is TGTGCCAGTAGCCTAATCTCCGGGACAGGGGGCGAACCCCAGCATTTT.

The gene calls are TRBV21-1 and TRBJ2-2; the table's D call TRBD2 went unverified against the DNA. TRBV21-1 is deemed a pseudogene. The CDR3 loop spans 16 amino acids. This CDR3 reads CASSKAYLADTGELFF. DNA of the CDR3: TGTGCCAGCAGCAAAGCTTACCTAGCCGACACCGGGGAGCTGTTTTTT.

This chain links TRBV5-6 with TRBJ2-2; weak D call: TRBD1 (6 bases). The V end was cut by 0 bases, the J end by 6 bases, with 9 bases between. Germline V gives CDR1 SGHDT, CDR2 YYEEEE. The length of the CDR3 is 14 residues. This CDR3 reads CASSLGSGAGELFF. Written as DNA, the CDR3 is TGTGCCAGCAGCTTGGGGTCAGGGGCCGGGGAGCTGTTTTTT.

The chain uses TRBV7-9 and TRBJ2-1, with D perhaps TRBD1 (6 bases). CDR3 size: 14 residues. Trimming shortened V by 0 bases and J by 6 bases, and 9 bases separated the two germline ends. Germline-derived CDR1 and CDR2 are SEHNR and FQNEAQ (reference sequence). The CDR3: CASSLASGVNEQFF. DNA for the CDR3: TGTGCCAGCAGCTTAGCTTCAGGGGTCAATGAGCAGTTCTTC.

The chain recombines TRBV19 with TRBJ2-3; possible D gene TRBD1, 6 bases. The CDR3 contains 16 residues. The germline V gene has CDR1 LNHDA and CDR2 SQIVND (reference sequence). The V gene lost 5 bases and the J gene lost 0 bases, with 15 bases spanning the gap. The CDR3 reads CASSPRGQPSTDTQYF. CDR3 DNA sequence: TGTGCCAGTAGTCCCCGGGGACAACCTAGCACAGATACGCAGTATTTT.

V gene TRBV30 combines with J gene TRBJ2-4; 8 positions match TRBD2. J lost 6 bases, V lost 5 bases, and 12 bases had no gene match. Looked up from germline, CDR1 is GTSNPN and CDR2 is SVGIG (reference sequence). The CDR3 has 15 amino acids. CDR3 region: CAWGTGGAGGNIQYF. The CDR3 coding sequence is TGTGCCTGGGGAACGGGGGGGGCAGGCGGAAACATTCAGTACTTC.

The J gene is TRBJ1-4, the V gene TRBV18, with D unclear. Germline CDR1 is KGHSH and CDR2 is LQKENI. This CDR3 spans 14 amino acids. The V and J ends lost 2 bases and 4 bases respectively, with 8 bases between them. CDR3 in amino acids: CASSPTPVNEKLFF. The CDR3 DNA sequence: TGTGCCAGCTCACCAACACCAGTTAATGAAAAACTGTTTTTT.

J is TRBJ2-3 and V is TRBV5-1, with TRBD1 as a possible D gene (6 bases). The CDR3 consists of 14 residues. V was clipped by 2 bases and J by 5 bases, with 12 bases between them. In germline, CDR1 is SGHRS, CDR2 YFSETQ. In nucleotides, the CDR3 is TGCGCCAGCAGCTTCACAGGGATCGGAGATACGCAGTATTTT. Translating gives CASSFTGIGDTQYF.

The gene calls are TRBV12-5 and TRBJ2-5; 9 bases align to TRBD2. Germline V gene data show CDR1 as LGHNT and CDR2 as FRNRAP. The V gene end was trimmed by 2 bases and the J gene end by 2 bases; junction bases not matched to a gene: 12. This CDR3 region has 18 residues. CDR3 sequence: CASGLNPPRLAEQETQYF. As DNA, the CDR3 is TGTGCTAGTGGTTTGAACCCCCCACGACTAGCGGAGCAAGAGACCCAGTACTTC. The entire variable domain, with the rest obtained from reference TRBV12-5 and TRBJ2-5, is as follows: DARVTQTPRHKVTEMGQEVTMRCQPILGHNTVFWYRQTMMQGLELLAYFRNRAPLDDSGMPKDRFSAEMPDATLATLKIQPSEPRDSAVYFCASGLNPPRLAEQETQYFGPGTRLLVL.

This chain links TRBV29-1 with TRBJ2-5; 7 nucleotides line up with TRBD1. The CDR3 is 13 residues long. V lost 4 bases and J lost 2; bases outside the gene matches: 4. The V gene's germline CDR1 is SQVTM and CDR2 ANQGSEA. CDR3 residues: CSVGSTGQETQYF. The CDR3 DNA reads as TGCAGCGTTGGTTCGACAGGGCAAGAGACCCAGTACTTC.

The rearrangement uses TRBV25-1 and TRBJ2-1; TRBD2 might be the D (6 bases). This CDR3 is built from 15 residues. Germline V gene lookup returns CDR1 MGHDK and CDR2 SYGVNS. Trimming removed 5 bases from V and 2 bases from J, with 13 bases in between. The CDR3 sequence is CASSPGGAPYNEQFF. The CDR3 DNA follows: TGTGCCAGCAGTCCGGGCGGGGCCCCCTACAATGAGCAGTTCTTC.

The chain joins TRBV3-1 (or the pseudogene TRBV3-2) to TRBJ2-2; 7 bases agree with TRBD1. The V gene end was trimmed by 0 bases and the J gene end by 6 bases; junction bases not matched to a gene: 13. The CDR3 has 18 amino acids. In germline, CDR1 is LGHDT, CDR2 YNNKEL (reference sequence). CDR3 sequence: CASSQEAFGQVMPGELFF. The DNA of the CDR3 is TGTGCCAGCAGCCAAGAGGCCTTCGGACAGGTCATGCCCGGGGAGCTGTTTTTT.

Only one count was recorded for this clone. The rearrangement links TRBV7-8 to TRBJ1-1; D not resolved. V lost 5 bases and J lost 3, with 19 bases in between. Per the germline V gene, CDR1 is SGHVS and CDR2 is FQNEAQ. The CDR3 extends over 16 amino acids. The CDR3 sequence: CASSPVWSGIDTEAFF. The CDR3, as DNA: TGTGCCAGCAGCCCTGTGTGGTCGGGAATAGACACTGAAGCTTTCTTT.

The chain uses TRBV18 and TRBJ1-1, with D possibly matching TRBD1 (5 bases). The CDR3 covers 14 residues. Germline lookup yields CDR1 KGHSH and CDR2 LQKENI. Between the trimmed V and J ends, which lost 2 bases and 7 bases, there was a span of 14 bases. CDR3 coding DNA: TGTGCCAGCTCACCATTCCCAGACAGTTATGAAGCTTTCTTT. Amino acid sequence: CASSPFPDSYEAFF.

The V call is TRBV12-3 or TRBV12-4, the J call TRBJ1-2, with a tentative D call TRBD1 (5 bases). V gave up 5 bases and J gave up 6 bases, with 10 bases separating them. This CDR3 has 12 residues. CDR3 bases: TGTGCCAGCAGTCCACGCAGGGATGGCTACACCTTC. Its protein product is CASSPRRDGYTF.

This chain uses TRBV7-9 with TRBJ1-1; 7 nucleotides match TRBD1. Germline CDR1 reads SEHNR; CDR2 reads FQNEAQ (reference sequence). The length of the CDR3 is 15 residues. J was trimmed by 0 bases and V by 2 bases; bases with no gene match: 3. CDR3 residues: CASSLQQGMNTEAFF. The DNA of the CDR3 is TGTGCCAGCAGCTTACAACAGGGGATGAACACTGAAGCTTTCTTT.

This rearrangement joins TRBV30 to TRBJ1-6, with 12 bases that match TRBD1. Trimming at V came to 3 bases and at J to 11 bases, leaving 8 bases not matched to a gene. Germline V gives CDR1 GTSNPN, CDR2 SVGIG (reference sequence). This CDR3 has 15 amino acids. The CDR3 bases are TGTGCCTGGAGGATTCCGGGACAGGGGGCGCCACCCCTCCACTTT. This sequence encodes CAWRIPGQGAPPLHF.

The chain is built from TRBV4-2 and TRBJ1-4; D may be TRBD1 (5 bases). Trimming left V 1 base short and J 12 bases short, with 21 bases between. Per the germline V gene, CDR1 is LGHNA and CDR2 is YNFKEQ. The CDR3 totals 16 residues. The CDR3 loop is CASSQAGGGVVGELFF. In DNA form, the CDR3 reads TGTGCCAGCAGCCAAGCTGGCGGAGGGGTAGTTGGAGAACTGTTTTTT.

The chain has TRBV27 and TRBJ2-2; D is perhaps TRBD2 (7 bases). V gave up 1 base and J gave up 4 bases, with 10 bases separating them. This CDR3 has 15 amino acids. Germline loops: CDR1 MNHEY, CDR2 SMNVEV (reference sequence). As DNA, the CDR3 is TGTGCCAGCAGTTTATTAGGGGGGGGCACCGGGGAGCTGTTTTTT. Translating gives CASSLLGGGTGELFF.

The rearrangement links TRBV3-1 (or the pseudogene TRBV3-2) to TRBJ1-2; D is perhaps TRBD1 (5 bases). V was cut by 0 bases and J by 4 bases, with 12 bases left in between. Germline loops: CDR1 LGHDT, CDR2 YNNKEL (reference sequence). The CDR3 is 15 residues long. CDR3 coding DNA: TGTGCCAGCAGCCAAGAGGCGGGGCAGGGCTATGGCTACACCTTC. Translated: CASSQEAGQGYGYTF.

V is TRBV14 and J is TRBJ2-5; D is uncertain. Per the germline V gene, CDR1 is SGHDN and CDR2 is FVKESK. The CDR3 contains 14 residues. Trimming took 2 bases from V and 1 from J, leaving 8 bases between them. The CDR3 reads CASSQTSFQETQYF. The CDR3 DNA is TGTGCCAGCAGCCAAACTTCCTTCCAAGAGACCCAGTACTTC.

This clone was seen just once. The chain links TRBV5-1 to TRBJ2-5; 8 nucleotides agree with TRBD2. The length of the CDR3 is 16 residues. The germline V gene has CDR1 SGHRS and CDR2 YFSETQ. V lost 0 bases, J lost 1 base, and 5 bases stayed unmatched. Here the CDR3 reads CASSLASGGSQETQYF. For the CDR3, the DNA is TGCGCCAGCAGCTTGGCGAGCGGGGGCAGCCAAGAGACCCAGTACTTC.